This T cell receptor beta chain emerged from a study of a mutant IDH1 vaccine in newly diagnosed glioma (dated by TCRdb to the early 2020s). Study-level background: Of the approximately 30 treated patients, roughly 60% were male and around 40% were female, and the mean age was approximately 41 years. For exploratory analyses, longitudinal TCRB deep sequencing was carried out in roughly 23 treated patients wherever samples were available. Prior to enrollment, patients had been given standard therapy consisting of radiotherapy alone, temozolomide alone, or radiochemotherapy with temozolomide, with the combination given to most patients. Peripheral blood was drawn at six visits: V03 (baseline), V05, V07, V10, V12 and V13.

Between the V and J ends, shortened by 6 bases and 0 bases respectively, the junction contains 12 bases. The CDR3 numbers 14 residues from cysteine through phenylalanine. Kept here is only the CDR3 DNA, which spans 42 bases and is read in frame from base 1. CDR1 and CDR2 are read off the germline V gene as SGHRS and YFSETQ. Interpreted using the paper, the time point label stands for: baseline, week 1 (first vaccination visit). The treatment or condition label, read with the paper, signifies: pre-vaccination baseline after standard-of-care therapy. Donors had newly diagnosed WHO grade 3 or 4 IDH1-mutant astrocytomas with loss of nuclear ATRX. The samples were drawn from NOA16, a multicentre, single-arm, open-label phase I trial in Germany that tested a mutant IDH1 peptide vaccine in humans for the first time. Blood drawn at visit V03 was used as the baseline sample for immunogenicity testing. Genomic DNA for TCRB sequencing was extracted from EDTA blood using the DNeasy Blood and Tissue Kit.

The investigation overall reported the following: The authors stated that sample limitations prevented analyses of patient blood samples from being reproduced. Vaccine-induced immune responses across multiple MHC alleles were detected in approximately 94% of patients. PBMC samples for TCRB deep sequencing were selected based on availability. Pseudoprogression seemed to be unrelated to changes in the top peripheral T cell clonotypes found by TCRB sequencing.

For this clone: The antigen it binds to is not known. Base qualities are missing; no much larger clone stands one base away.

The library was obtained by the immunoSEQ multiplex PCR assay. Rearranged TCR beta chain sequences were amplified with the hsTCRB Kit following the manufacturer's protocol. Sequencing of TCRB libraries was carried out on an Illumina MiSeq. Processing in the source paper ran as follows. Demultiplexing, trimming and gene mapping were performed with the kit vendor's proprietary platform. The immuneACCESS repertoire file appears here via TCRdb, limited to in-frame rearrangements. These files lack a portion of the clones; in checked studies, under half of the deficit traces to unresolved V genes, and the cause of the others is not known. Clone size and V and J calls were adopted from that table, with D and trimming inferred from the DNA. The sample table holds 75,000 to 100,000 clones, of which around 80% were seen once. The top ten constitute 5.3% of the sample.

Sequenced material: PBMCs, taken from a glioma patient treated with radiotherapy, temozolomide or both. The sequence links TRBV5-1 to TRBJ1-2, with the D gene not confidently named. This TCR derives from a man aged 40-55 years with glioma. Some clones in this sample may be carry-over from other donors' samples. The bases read TGCGCCAGCAAGTGGCACGAATCTAACTATGGCTACACCTTC. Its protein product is CASKWHESNYGYTF.